These 9 T cell receptor beta chains share one sample of origin, sequenced in a study of cytomegalovirus exposure and HLA in healthy donors. With 60 Vbeta and 13 Jbeta primers, the PCR was carried out. TCRdb's table, derived via immunoSEQ multiplex PCR, lists solely in-frame clones and lacks some. The sample contains around 64,000 clones, around 78% of which appear only once. Sequenced input: PBMCs. These receptors all stem from a man between 18 and 35 years old in good health and CMV-seropositive.

The chain recombines TRBV7-6 with TRBJ2-7, with TRBD2 matching 10 bases. CDR3 length: 15 residues. Germline CDR1 reads SGHVS; CDR2 reads FNYEAQ. Losses at the gene ends were 4 bases for V and 3 bases for J; bases not matched to a gene: 6. The CDR3 nucleotides read TGTGCCAGCAGCTCCCTAGCGGGAGATGGCTACGAGCAGTACTTC. Translating gives CASSSLAGDGYEQYF.

The chain is built from TRBV2 and TRBJ2-7; D is perhaps TRBD2 (5 bases). Germline assignment: CDR1 SNHLY and CDR2 FYNNEI. The CDR3 extends over 11 amino acids. Trimming left V 6 bases short and J 7 bases short, with 10 bases between. CDR3 DNA: TGTGCCAGCAGGAAAGAGGGAGAGCAGTACTTC. Residues: CASRKEGEQYF.

The V gene is TRBV30, the J gene TRBJ2-3; D remains unclear. Germline V gene data show CDR1 as GTSNPN and CDR2 as SVGIG (reference sequence). The CDR3 runs to 12 residues. With 4 bases removed from V and 4 bases from J, the gap between germline ends came to 9 bases. Here the CDR3 reads CAWNSGADTQYF. As DNA, the CDR3 is TGTGCCTGGAATTCAGGCGCAGATACGCAGTATTTT.

V is TRBV6-1 and J is TRBJ1-5; 7 nucleotides match TRBD1. Per germline, CDR1 MNHNS and CDR2 SASEGT. The CDR3 totals 15 residues. The junction had 5 bases not matched to a gene; V was cut back by 6 bases and J by 0 bases. The CDR3 reads CASRDRSFSNQPQHF. In DNA form, the CDR3 reads TGTGCCAGCAGGGACAGGAGTTTTAGCAATCAGCCCCAGCATTTT.

The CDR3 DNA is TGTGCCAGCAGCCAAGATTGGTCTAGCGGGAGGTACGAGCAGTACTTC. Translation gives CASSQDWSSGRYEQYF. J is TRBJ2-7 and V is TRBV4-2; 11 bases are shared with TRBD2. Germline CDR1 and CDR2: LGHNA and YNFKEQ. After removal of 0 bases from V and 4 bases from J, the junction contained 5 bases not matched to a gene. The CDR3 spans 16 residues.

The chain combines TRBV7-8 with TRBJ2-5; 7 bases map to TRBD2. Trimming cost V 6 bases and J 5 bases; bases outside gene matches: 6. The CDR3 spans 13 residues. Germline V gene data show CDR1 as SGHVS and CDR2 as FQNEAQ. Here the CDR3 DNA reads TGTGCCAGCAGATTGCTAGCGGCTGAGACCCAGTACTTC. Encoded protein: CASRLLAAETQYF.

This clone was picked up a small number of times. The chain's CDR3 is CASSQPGLAGGPHGETQYF. CDR3 in DNA: TGCGCCAGCAGCCAACCGGGACTAGCGGGGGGGCCTCACGGGGAGACCCAGTACTTC. The chain joins TRBV4-1 to TRBJ2-5, with 16 positions matching TRBD2. The CDR3 sequence is 19 residues long. V dropped 2 bases and J dropped 5; count of bases not matched to a gene: 11. Germline V gene lookup returns CDR1 MGHRA and CDR2 YSYEKL.

This clone has ten or more counts. This rearrangement joins TRBV7-6 to TRBJ1-1; TRBD1 matches at 7 bases. The germline gives CDR1 SGHVS, CDR2 FNYEAQ. This CDR3 has 15 amino acids. The V segment lost 5 bases and the J segment 0 bases; nucleotides outside the gene matches: 6. The chain's CDR3 is CASSPGTVMNTEAFF. The CDR3 DNA reads as TGTGCCAGCAGCCCAGGGACAGTCATGAACACTGAAGCTTTCTTT.

The rearrangement joins TRBV25-1 to TRBJ2-1; 10 bases are a match to TRBD2. The CDR3 consists of 15 residues. Unmatched junction bases numbered 5, after V lost 4 bases and J lost 5 bases. Germline values: CDR1 MGHDK, CDR2 SYGVNS. The CDR3 is CASSGTSGVNNEQFF. The CDR3 DNA follows: TGTGCCAGCAGTGGAACTAGCGGGGTAAACAATGAGCAGTTCTTC.